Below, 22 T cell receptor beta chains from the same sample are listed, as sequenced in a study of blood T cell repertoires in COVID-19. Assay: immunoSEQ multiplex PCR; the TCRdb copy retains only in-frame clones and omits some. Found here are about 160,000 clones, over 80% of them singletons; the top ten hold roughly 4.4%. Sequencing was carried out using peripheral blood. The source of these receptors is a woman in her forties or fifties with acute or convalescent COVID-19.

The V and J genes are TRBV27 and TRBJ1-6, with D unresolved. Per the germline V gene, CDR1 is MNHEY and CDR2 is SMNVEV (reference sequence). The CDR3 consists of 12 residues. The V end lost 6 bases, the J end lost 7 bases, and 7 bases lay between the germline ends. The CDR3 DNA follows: TGTGCCAGCAGCCCCGGGAATTCACCCCTCCACTTT. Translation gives CASSPGNSPLHF.

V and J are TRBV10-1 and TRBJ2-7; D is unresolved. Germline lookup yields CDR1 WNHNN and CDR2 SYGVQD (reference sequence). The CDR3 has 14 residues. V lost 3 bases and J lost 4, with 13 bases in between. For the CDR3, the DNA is TGCGCCAGCAGTGACGGCCTAGAACGGTACGAGCAGTACTTC. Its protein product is CASSDGLERYEQYF.

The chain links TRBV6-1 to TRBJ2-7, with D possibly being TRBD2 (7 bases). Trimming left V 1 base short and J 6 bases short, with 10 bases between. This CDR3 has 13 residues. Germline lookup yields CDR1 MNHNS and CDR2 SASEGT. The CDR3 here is CASSEDGGREQYF. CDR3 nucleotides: TGTGCCAGCAGTGAAGACGGGGGGCGCGAGCAGTACTTC.

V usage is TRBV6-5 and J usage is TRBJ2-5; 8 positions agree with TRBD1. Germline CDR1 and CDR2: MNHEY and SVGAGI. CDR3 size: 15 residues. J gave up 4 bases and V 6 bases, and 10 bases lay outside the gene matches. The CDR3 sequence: CASSVGTGQGETQYF. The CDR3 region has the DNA TGTGCCAGCAGCGTTGGGACAGGCCAAGGAGAGACCCAGTACTTC.

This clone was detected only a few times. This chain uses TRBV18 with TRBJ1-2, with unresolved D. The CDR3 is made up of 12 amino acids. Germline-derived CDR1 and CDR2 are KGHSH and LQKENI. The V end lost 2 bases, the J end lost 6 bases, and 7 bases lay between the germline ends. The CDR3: CASSPAQNGYTF. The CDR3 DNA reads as TGTGCCAGCTCACCAGCACAGAATGGCTACACCTTC.

The CDR3 region is CASSLTGLNEKLFF. Written as DNA, the CDR3 is TGTGCCAGCTCACTGACAGGCCTAAATGAAAAACTGTTTTTT. The genes are TRBV18 and TRBJ1-4; D possibly corresponds to TRBD1 (6 bases). This CDR3 contains 14 residues. The germline V and J ends were trimmed by 4 bases and 5 bases, with 11 bases remaining between them. Germline lookup yields CDR1 KGHSH and CDR2 LQKENI.

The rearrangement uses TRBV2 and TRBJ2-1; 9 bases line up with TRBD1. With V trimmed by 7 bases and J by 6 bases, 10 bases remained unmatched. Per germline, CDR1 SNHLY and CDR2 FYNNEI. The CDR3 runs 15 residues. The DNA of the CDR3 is TGTGCCAGCATCCCCGGGGGACAGGGCGGCAATGAGCAGTTCTTC. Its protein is CASIPGGQGGNEQFF.

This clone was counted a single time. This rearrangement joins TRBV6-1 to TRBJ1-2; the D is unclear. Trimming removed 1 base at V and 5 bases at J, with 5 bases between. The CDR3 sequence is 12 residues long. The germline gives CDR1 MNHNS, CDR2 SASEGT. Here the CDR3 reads CASSEVPYGYTF. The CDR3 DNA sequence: TGTGCCAGCAGTGAAGTCCCATATGGCTACACCTTC.

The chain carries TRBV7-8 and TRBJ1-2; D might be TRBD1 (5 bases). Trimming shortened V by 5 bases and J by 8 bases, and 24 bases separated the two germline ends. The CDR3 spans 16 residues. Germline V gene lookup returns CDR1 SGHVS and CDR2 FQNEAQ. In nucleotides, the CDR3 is TGTGCCAGCAGCCCCTCCGGGGCAGCGGGGTCCGAGGGCTACACCTTC. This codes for CASSPSGAAGSEGYTF.

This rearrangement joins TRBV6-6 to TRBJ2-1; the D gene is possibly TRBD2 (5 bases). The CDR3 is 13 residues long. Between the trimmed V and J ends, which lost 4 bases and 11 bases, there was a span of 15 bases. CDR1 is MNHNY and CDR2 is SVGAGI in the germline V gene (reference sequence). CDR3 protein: CASSSIQQRKQFF. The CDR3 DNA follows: TGTGCCAGCAGTTCCATCCAACAGCGGAAGCAGTTCTTC.

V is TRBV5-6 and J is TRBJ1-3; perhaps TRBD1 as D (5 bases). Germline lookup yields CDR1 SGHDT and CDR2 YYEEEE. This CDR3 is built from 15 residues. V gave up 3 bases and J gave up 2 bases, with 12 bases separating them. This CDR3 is CASSSLRGAGNTIYF. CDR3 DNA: TGTGCCAGCAGCTCCCTTCGGGGGGCTGGAAACACCATATATTTT.

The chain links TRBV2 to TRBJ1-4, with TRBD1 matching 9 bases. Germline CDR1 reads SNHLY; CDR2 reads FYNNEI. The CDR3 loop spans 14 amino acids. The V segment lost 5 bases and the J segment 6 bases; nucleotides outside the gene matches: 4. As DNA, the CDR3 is TGTGCCAGCAGTAGGACAGGGGCTGATGAAAAACTGTTTTTT. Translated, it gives CASSRTGADEKLFF.

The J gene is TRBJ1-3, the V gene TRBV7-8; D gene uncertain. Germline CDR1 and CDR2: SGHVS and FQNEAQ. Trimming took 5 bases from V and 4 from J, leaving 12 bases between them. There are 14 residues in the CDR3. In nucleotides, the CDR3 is TGTGCCAGCAGCGTACAAGCGATCGGAAACACCATATATTTT. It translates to CASSVQAIGNTIYF.

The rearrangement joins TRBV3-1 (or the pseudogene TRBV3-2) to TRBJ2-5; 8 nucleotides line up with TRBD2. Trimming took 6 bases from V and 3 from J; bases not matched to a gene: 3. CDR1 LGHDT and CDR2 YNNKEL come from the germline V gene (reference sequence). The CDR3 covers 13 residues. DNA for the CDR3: TGTGCCAGCAGTCGGACTAGCAAAGAGACCCAGTACTTC. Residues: CASSRTSKETQYF.

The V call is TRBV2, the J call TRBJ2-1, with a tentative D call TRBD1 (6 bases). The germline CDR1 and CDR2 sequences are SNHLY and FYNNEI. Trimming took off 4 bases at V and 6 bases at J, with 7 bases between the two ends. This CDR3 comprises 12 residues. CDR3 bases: TGTGCCAGCAGTGTAGGGGGCAATGAGCAGTTCTTC. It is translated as CASSVGGNEQFF.

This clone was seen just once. CDR3 in DNA: TGCGCCAGCAGCCAAGATCAACAGGGAGGGATCGAAGCTTTCTTT. Its translation: CASSQDQQGGIEAFF. The genes are TRBV4-3 and TRBJ1-1; D possibly corresponds to TRBD1 (6 bases). CDR3 length equals 15 residues. V shed 0 bases and J shed 8 bases, with 16 bases lying between them. Germline V lookup: CDR1 LGHNA, CDR2 YSLEER.

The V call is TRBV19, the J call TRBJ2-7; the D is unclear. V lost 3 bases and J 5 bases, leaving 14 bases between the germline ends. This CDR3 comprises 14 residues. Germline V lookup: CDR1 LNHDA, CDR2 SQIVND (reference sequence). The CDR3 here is CASSIDRRVNEQYF. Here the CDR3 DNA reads TGTGCCAGTAGTATCGACCGGAGAGTGAACGAGCAGTACTTC.

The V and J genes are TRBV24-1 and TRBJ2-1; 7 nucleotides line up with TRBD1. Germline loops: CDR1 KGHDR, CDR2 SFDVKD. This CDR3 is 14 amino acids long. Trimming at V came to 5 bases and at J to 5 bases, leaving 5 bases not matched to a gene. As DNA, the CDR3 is TGTGCCACCAGTGGCAAAGACAGGGACAATGAGCAGTTCTTC. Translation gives CATSGKDRDNEQFF.

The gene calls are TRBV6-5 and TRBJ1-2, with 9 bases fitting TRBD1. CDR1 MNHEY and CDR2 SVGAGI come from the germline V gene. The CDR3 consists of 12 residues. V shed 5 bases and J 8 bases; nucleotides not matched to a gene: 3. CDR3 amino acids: CASSRTGEGYTF. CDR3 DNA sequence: TGTGCCAGCAGTCGGACAGGGGAAGGCTACACCTTC.

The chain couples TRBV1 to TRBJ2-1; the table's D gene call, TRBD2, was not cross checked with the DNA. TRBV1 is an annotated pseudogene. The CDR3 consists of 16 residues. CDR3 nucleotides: TGCACCAGCAGCCAGAAGGGAGTAGCGCGTAGAAATGAGCAGTTCTTC. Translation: CTSSQKGVARRNEQFF.

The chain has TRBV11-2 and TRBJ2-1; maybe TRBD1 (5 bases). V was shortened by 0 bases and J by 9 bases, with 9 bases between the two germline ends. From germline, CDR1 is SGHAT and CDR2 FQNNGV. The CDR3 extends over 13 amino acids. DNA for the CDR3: TGTGCCAGCAGCTTAGAGAACAGGAGTGAGCAGTTCTTC. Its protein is CASSLENRSEQFF.

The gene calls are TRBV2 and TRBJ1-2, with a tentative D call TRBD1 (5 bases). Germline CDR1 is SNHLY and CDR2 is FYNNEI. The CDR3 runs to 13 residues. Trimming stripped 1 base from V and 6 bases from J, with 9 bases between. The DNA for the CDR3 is TGTGCCAGCAGTGAAGGGGGGGGTGATGGCTACACCTTC. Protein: CASSEGGGDGYTF.